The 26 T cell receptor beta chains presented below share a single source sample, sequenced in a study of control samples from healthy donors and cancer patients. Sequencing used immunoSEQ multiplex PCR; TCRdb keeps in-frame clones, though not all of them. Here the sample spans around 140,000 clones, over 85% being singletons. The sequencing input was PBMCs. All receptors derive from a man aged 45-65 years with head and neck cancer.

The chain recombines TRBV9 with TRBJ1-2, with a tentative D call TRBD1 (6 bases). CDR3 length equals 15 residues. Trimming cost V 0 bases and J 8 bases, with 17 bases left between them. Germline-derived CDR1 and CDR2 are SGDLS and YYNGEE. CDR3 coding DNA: TGTGCCAGCAGCGTAGCCCTCACAGGGCAGCAAGGCTACACCTTC. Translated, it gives CASSVALTGQQGYTF.

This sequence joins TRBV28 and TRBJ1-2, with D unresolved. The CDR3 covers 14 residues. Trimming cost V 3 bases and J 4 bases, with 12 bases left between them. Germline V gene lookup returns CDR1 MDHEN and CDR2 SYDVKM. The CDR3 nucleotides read TGTGCCAGCAGTTTTGGTGATTGGAGCTATGGCTACACCTTC. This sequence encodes CASSFGDWSYGYTF.

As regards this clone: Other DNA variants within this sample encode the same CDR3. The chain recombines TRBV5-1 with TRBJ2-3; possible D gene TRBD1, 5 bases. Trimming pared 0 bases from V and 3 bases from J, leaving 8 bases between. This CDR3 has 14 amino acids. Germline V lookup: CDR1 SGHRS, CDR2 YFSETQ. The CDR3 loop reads CASSLVQGTDTQYF. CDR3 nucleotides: TGCGCCAGCAGCTTGGTGCAGGGAACAGATACGCAGTATTTT.

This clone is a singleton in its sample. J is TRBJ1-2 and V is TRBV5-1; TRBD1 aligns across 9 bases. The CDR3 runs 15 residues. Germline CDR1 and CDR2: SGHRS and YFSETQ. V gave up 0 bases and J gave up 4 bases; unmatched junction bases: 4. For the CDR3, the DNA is TGCGCCAGCAGCTTGGTGGGACAGGGTTCCTATGGCTACACCTTC. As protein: CASSLVGQGSYGYTF.

The CDR3 sequence: CASSVSGSSYNEQFF. CDR3 sequence (DNA): TGTGCCAGCAGCGTCTCCGGAAGCTCCTACAATGAGCAGTTCTTC. The chain is built from TRBV9 and TRBJ2-1; D is undetermined. Per germline, CDR1 SGDLS and CDR2 YYNGEE. Trimming took off 2 bases at V and 0 bases at J, with 9 bases between the two ends. This CDR3 has 15 residues.

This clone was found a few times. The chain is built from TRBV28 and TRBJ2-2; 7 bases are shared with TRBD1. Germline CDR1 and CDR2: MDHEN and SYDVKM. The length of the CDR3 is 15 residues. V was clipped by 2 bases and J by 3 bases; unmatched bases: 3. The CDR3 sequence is CASSLQGDDTGELFF. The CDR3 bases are TGTGCCAGCAGTTTACAGGGGGATGACACCGGGGAGCTGTTTTTT. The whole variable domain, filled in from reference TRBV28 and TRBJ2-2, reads DVKVTQSSRYLVKRTGEKVFLECVQDMDHENMFWYRQDPGLGLRLIYFSYDVKMKEKGDIPEGYSVSREKKERFSLILESASTNQTSMYLCASSLQGDDTGELFFGEGSRLTVL.

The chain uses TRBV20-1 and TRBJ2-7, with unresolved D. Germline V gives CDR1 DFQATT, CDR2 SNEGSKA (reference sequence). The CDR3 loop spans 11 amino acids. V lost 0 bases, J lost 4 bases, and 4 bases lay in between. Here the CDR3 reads CSARERYEQYF. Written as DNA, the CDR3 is TGCAGTGCTAGAGAGCGTTACGAGCAGTACTTC.

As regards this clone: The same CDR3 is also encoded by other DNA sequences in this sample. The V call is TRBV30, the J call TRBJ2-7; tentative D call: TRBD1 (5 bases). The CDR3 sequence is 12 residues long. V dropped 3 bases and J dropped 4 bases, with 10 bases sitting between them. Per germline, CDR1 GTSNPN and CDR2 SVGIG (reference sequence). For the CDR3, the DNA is TGTGCCTGGAGGACAGCAGGTTACGAGCAGTACTTC. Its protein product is CAWRTAGYEQYF.

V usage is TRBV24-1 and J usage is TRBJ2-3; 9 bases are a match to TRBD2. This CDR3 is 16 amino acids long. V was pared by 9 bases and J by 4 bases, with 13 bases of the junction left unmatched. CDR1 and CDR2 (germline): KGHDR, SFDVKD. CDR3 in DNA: TGTGCCACCTCAAAATTTAGCGGGAGTGGGGCAGATACGCAGTATTTT. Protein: CATSKFSGSGADTQYF.

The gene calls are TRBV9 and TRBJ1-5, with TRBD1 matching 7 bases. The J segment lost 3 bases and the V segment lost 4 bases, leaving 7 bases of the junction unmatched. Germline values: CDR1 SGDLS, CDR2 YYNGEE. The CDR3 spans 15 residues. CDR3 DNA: TGTGCCAGCAGCAAGGACAGGAGGCTCAATCAGCCCCAGCATTTT. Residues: CASSKDRRLNQPQHF.

The CDR3 DNA reads TGTGCCAGCAGCTTCACAGGGAGCTCTGGAAACACCATATATTTT. Encoded protein: CASSFTGSSGNTIYF. The chain combines TRBV7-9 with TRBJ1-3, with a weak D call TRBD1 (6 bases). The CDR3 sequence is 15 residues long. The V gene's germline CDR1 is SEHNR and CDR2 FQNEAQ (reference sequence). Between the trimmed V and J ends, which lost 3 bases and 0 bases, there was a span of 9 bases.

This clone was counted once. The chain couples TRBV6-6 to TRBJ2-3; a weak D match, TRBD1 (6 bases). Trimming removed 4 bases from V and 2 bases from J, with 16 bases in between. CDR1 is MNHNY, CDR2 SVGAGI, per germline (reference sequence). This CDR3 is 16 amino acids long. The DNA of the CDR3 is TGTGCCAGCAGTTCCGACGACAGGTTCCCCACAGATACGCAGTATTTT. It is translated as CASSSDDRFPTDTQYF.

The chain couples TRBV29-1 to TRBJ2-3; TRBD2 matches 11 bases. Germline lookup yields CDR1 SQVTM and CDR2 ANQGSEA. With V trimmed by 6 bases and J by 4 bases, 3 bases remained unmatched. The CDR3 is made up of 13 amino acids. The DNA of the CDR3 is TGCAGCGTCAAACTAGCGGGGGCAGATACGCAGTATTTT. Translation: CSVKLAGADTQYF.

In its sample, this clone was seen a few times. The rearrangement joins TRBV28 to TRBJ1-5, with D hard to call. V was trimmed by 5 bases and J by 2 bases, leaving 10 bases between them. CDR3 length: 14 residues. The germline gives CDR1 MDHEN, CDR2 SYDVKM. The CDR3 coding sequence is TGTGCCAGCAGTAAGGTGTGGGGCAATCAGCCCCAGCATTTT. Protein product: CASSKVWGNQPQHF.

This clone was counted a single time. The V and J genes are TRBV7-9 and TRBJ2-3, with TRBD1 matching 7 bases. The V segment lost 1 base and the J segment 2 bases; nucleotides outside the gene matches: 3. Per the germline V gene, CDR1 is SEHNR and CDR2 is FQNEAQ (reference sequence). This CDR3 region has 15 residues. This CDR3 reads CASSLDRGPTDTQYF. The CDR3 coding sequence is TGTGCCAGCAGCTTAGACAGGGGCCCCACAGATACGCAGTATTTT.

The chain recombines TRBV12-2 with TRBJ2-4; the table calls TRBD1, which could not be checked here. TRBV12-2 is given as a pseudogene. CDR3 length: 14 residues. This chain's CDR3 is CASRLGQGKDIQYF. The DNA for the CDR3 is TGTGCAAGTCGCTTGGGGCAGGGGAAGGACATTCAGTACTTC.

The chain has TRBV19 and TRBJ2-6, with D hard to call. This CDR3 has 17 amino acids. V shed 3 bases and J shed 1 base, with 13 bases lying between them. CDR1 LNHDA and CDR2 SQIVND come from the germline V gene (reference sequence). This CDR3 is CASSMLLTGSGANVLTF. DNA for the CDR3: TGTGCCAGTAGTATGCTTTTGACGGGTTCTGGGGCCAACGTCCTGACTTTC.

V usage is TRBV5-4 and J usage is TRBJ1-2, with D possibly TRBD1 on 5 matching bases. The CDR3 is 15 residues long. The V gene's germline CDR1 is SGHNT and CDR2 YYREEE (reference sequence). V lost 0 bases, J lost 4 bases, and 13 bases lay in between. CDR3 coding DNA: TGTGCCAGCAGCTTGGGGGGCGATGGGACCTATGGCTACACCTTC. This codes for CASSLGGDGTYGYTF.

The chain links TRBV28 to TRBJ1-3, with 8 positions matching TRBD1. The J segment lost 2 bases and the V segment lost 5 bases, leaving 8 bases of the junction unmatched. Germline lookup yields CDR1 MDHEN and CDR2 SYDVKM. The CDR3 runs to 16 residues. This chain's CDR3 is CASSPWGDRPGNTIYF. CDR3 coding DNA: TGTGCCAGCAGTCCTTGGGGGGACAGGCCTGGAAACACCATATATTTT.

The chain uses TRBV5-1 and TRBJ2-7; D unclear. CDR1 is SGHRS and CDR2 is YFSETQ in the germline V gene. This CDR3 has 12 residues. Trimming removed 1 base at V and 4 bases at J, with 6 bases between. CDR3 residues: CASSLTAYEQYF. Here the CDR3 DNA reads TGCGCCAGCAGCTTGACAGCTTACGAGCAGTACTTC. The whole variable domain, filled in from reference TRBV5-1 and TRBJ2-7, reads KAGVTQTPRYLIKTRGQQVTLSCSPISGHRSVSWYQQTPGQGLQFLFEYFSETQRNKGNFPGRFSGRQFSNSRSEMNVSTLELGDSALYLCASSLTAYEQYFGPGTRLTVT.

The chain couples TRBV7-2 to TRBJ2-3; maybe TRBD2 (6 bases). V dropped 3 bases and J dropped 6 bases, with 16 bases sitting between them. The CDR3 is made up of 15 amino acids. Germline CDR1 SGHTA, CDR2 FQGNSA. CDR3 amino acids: CASSLGTARGDTQYF. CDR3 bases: TGTGCCAGCAGCTTGGGGACTGCTCGAGGTGATACGCAGTATTTT.

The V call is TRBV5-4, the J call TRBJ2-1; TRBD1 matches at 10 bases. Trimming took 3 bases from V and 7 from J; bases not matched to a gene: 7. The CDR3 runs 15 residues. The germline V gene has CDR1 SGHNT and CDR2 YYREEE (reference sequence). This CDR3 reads CASSWPGQGSNEQFF. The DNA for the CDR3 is TGTGCCAGCAGCTGGCCGGGACAGGGGTCGAATGAGCAGTTCTTC.

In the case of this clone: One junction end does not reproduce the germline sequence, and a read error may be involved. This CDR3 is CTSSVGGGRPYEQYF. The CDR3 DNA sequence: TGTACCAGCAGCGTAGGAGGTGGACGGCCCTACGAGCAGTACTTC. The V and J genes are TRBV9 and TRBJ2-7; TRBD2 is a possible D gene (5 bases). Germline V gene lookup returns CDR1 SGDLS and CDR2 YYNGEE. This CDR3 comprises 15 residues.

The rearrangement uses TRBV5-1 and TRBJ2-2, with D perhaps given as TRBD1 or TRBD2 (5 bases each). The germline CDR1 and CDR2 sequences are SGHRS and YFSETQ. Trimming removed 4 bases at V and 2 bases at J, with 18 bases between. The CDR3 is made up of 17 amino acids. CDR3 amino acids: CASSPSWDLLNTGELFF. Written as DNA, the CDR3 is TGCGCCAGCAGCCCCTCCTGGGACCTCTTAAACACCGGGGAGCTGTTTTTT.

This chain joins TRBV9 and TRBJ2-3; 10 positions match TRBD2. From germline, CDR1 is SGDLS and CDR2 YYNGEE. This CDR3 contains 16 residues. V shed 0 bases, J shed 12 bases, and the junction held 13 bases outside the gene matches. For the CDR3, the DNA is TGTGCCAGCAGCGTAGACTGGACTAGCGGCCTCAAAAACCAGTATTTT. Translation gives CASSVDWTSGLKNQYF. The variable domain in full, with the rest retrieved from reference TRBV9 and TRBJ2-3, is DSGVTQTPKHLITATGQRVTLRCSPRSGDLSVYWYQQSLDQGLQFLIQYYNGEERAKGNILERFSAQQFPDLHSELNLSSLELGDSALYFCASSVDWTSGLKNQYFGPGTRLTVL.

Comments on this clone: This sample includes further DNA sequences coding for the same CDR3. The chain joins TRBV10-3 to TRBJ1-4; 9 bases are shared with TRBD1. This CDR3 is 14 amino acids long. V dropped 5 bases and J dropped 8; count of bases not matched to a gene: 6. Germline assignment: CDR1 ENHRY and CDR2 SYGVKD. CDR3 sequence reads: CAISSGTGHEKLFF. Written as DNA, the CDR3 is TGTGCCATCAGTTCCGGGACAGGGCACGAAAAACTGTTTTTT.